This T cell receptor beta chain is drawn from a study of T cell repertoires in cytomegalovirus infection. Overall study: Peptides in the study included HLA-C-restricted and HLA-B-restricted CMV epitopes. Public TCR beta signatures provided an indication of both CMV infection and a matching HLA type.

TCRdb redid the calling of the reads with MiXCR, one entry per CDR3 protein. The sample has about 920,000 distinct CDR3 sequences; 30% to 40% are singletons. General study findings and limits: Cumulative frequency of public TCR beta families picked out carriers of CMV plus the relevant HLA. Ex vivo responses were dominated by HLA-C-restricted CMV-specific TCR beta clonotypes.

CDR1 and CDR2 from the germline V gene are MGHRA and YSYEKL. This CDR3 comprises 17 residues. V was cut by 2 bases and J by 7 bases, with 20 bases left in between. Details on this clonotype: The antigen is not known.

The source of this sequence is a human donor in good health (CMV status not recorded). Some clones in this sample may be carry-over from other donors' samples. The starting material was cultured CD8+ T cells from PBMCs, obtained from culture after CMV antigen stimulation. The chain recombines TRBV4-1 with TRBJ1-4, with D uncertain. In DNA, the CDR3 is TGCGCCAGCAGCCAATTTTCGGGCATAGAAGCGTTTGAAAAACTGTTTTTT. Protein sequence: CASSQFSGIEAFEKLFF.